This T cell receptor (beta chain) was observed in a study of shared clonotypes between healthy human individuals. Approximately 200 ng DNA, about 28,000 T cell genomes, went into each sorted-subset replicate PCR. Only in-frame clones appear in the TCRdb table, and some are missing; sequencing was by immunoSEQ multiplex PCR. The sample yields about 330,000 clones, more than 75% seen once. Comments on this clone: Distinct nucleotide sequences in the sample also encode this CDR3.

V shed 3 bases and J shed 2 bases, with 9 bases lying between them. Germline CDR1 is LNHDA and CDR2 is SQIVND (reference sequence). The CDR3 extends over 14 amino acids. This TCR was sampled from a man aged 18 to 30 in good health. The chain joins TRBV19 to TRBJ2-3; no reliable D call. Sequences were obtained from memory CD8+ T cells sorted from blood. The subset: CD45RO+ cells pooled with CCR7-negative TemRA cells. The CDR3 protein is CASSIGVSTDTQYF. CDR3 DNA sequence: TGTGCCAGTAGTATTGGGGTCTCCACAGATACGCAGTATTTT.